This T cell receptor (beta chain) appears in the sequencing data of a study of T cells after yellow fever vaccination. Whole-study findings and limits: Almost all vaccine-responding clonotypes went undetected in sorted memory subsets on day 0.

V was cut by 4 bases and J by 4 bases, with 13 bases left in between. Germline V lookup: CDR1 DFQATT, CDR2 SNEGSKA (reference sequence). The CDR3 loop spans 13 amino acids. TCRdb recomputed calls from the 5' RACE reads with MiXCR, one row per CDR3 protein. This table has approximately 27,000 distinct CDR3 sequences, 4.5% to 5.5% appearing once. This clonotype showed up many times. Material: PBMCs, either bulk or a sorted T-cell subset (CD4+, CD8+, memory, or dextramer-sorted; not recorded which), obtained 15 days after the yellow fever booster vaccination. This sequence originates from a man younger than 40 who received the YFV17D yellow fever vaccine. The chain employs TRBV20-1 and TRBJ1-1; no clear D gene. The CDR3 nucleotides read TGCAGTGCTACGGACGGATCCCCCACTGAAGCTTTCTTT. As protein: CSATDGSPTEAFF.